A single sample is the source of the 5 T cell receptor beta chains below, sequenced in a study of T cell changes during pregnancy in multiple sclerosis. This table comes from immunoSEQ multiplex PCR, and its TCRdb copy is limited to in-frame clones, with some not included. The data contain tens of thousands of clones, around 93% of them singletons. Material: peripheral blood, obtained after pregnancy. These receptors came from a female donor with multiple sclerosis, enrolled in a pregnancy study.

This clone came up once. The V gene is TRBV4-2, the J gene TRBJ1-4; no reliable D call. The germline V gene encodes CDR1 LGHNA and CDR2 YNFKEQ. This CDR3 has 15 residues. Trimming took off 0 bases at V and 1 base at J, with 6 bases between the two ends. Here the CDR3 DNA reads TGTGCCAGCAGCCAAGATTCGGGAACTAATGAAAAACTGTTTTTT. Its protein is CASSQDSGTNEKLFF.

This clone appeared a few times. An end of the junction differs from the germline gene, which may be a read error. The genes are TRBV6-5 and TRBJ1-6, with TRBD1 matching over 10 bases. CDR3 size: 15 residues. The germline V gene encodes CDR1 MNHEY and CDR2 SVGAGI. The DNA for the CDR3 is TGTGCCAGCAGCTACTTTGACAGGGGGCAGGCACCCCTCCACTTT. It encodes CASSYFDRGQAPLHF.

J is TRBJ2-7 and V is TRBV12-2; the table's D call, TRBD1, was not checked against the DNA. TRBV12-2 is designated a pseudogene. The CDR3 loop spans 14 amino acids. The CDR3 nucleotides are TGTGCAAGTCGCCCAGGTTGGGTAACCTACGAGCAGTACTTC. Amino acids: CASRPGWVTYEQYF.

V gene TRBV7-2 combines with J gene TRBJ2-2, with 12 bases fitting TRBD2. CDR1 is SGHTA and CDR2 is FQGNSA in the germline V gene. Trimming at V came to 3 bases and at J to 9 bases, leaving 8 bases not matched to a gene. The CDR3 is 16 residues long. In DNA, the CDR3 is TGTGCCAGCAGCTTCCTCGCTAGCGGGGGGGCAAGGGAGCTGTTTTTT. Its protein product is CASSFLASGGARELFF.

The CDR3 nucleotides are TGCGCCAGCAGCCAGCTAGCTTCGAGCTCCTACGAGCAGTACTTC. Protein product: CASSQLASSSYEQYF. This chain uses TRBV4-3 with TRBJ2-7; possible D gene TRBD2, 5 bases. V lost 3 bases and J 0 bases, leaving 12 bases between the germline ends. Germline V gene lookup returns CDR1 LGHNA and CDR2 YSLEER. This CDR3 comprises 15 residues.